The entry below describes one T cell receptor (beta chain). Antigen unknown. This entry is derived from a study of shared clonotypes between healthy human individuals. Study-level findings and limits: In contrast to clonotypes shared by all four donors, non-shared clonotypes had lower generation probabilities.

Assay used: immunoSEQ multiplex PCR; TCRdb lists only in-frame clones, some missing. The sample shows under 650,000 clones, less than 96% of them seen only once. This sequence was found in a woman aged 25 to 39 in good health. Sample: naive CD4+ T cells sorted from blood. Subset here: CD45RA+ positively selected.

The DNA for the CDR3 is TGCGCCAGCAGCTTGGTGATAGCTAGCGGAACCTACAATGAGCAGTTCTTC. Translation gives CASSLVIASGTYNEQFF. The V and J genes are TRBV5-1 and TRBJ2-1; TRBD2 agrees at 7 bases. The ends lost 0 bases at V and 2 bases at J; junction bases unmatched: 8. CDR1 is SGHRS, CDR2 YFSETQ, per germline. The CDR3 has 17 amino acids. The full variable domain, with the rest looked up from reference TRBV5-1 and TRBJ2-1, is KAGVTQTPRYLIKTRGQQVTLSCSPISGHRSVSWYQQTPGQGLQFLFEYFSETQRNKGNFPGRFSGRQFSNSRSEMNVSTLELGDSALYLCASSLVIASGTYNEQFFGPGTRLTVL.